One sample yielded the 6 T cell receptor beta chains listed below, sequenced in a study of response to subunit inactivated influenza vaccine. From the RT-PCR reads, TCRdb called clonotypes with MiXCR, one entry per CDR3 protein. The repertoire includes around 580,000 distinct CDR3 sequences, 11% to 15% of them detected once, and around 10% sits in the top ten. Here the sequenced sample was PBMCs from blood, taken roughly 13 days after vaccination. The receptors shown here come from a man in his fifties or sixties who received an inactivated influenza vaccine.

Only a few counts were recorded for this clonotype. The rearrangement links TRBV29-1 to TRBJ2-1, with 11 bases that match TRBD2. From germline, CDR1 is SQVTM and CDR2 ANQGSEA. The CDR3 runs 12 residues. V lost 5 bases, J lost 8 bases, and 2 bases stayed unmatched. The CDR3 region is CSVLLAGDEQFF. The CDR3 DNA is TGCAGCGTTCTACTAGCGGGGGATGAGCAGTTCTTC.

A remark on this clonotype: At one of its ends the junction is not consistent with the germline gene, which may arise from a read error. The rearrangement links TRBV7-8 to TRBJ1-1, with D perhaps matching TRBD1 (5 bases). The CDR3 contains 15 residues. The germline gives CDR1 SGHVS, CDR2 FQNEAQ. This CDR3 is CATSPITPSGTEAFF. The CDR3 DNA reads as TGTGCCACCAGCCCAATTACCCCTTCAGGGACTGAAGCTTTCTTT.

The gene calls are TRBV11-1 and TRBJ2-5, with no clear D. The length of the CDR3 is 13 residues. The germline gives CDR1 SGHAT, CDR2 FQDESV (reference sequence). V lost 7 bases to trimming and J lost 0 bases, with 9 bases between them. Here the CDR3 reads CASTQGNQETQYF. CDR3 coding DNA: TGTGCCAGCACCCAAGGCAACCAAGAGACCCAGTACTTC.

This clonotype was seen a handful of times. This chain connects TRBV9 to TRBJ1-2; 8 bases line up with TRBD1. The V and J ends lost 5 bases and 6 bases, in that order; junction bases with no gene match: 3. CDR3 size: 12 residues. The germline V gene has CDR1 SGDLS and CDR2 YYNGEE. The CDR3 nucleotides are TGTGCCAGCAGAGGACAGGGTCATGGCTACACCTTC. It yields the protein CASRGQGHGYTF.

This clonotype was counted at least ten times. CDR3 sequence reads: CASSSRPGLAPDYNEQFF. In nucleotides, the CDR3 is TGTGCCAGCAGCTCGCGCCCGGGACTAGCGCCCGACTACAATGAGCAGTTCTTC. This sequence joins TRBV11-1 and TRBJ2-1; 10 positions agree with TRBD2. CDR3 size: 18 residues. Per germline, CDR1 SGHAT and CDR2 FQDESV (reference sequence). V shed 4 bases and J 3 bases; nucleotides not matched to a gene: 12.

V and J are TRBV10-3 and TRBJ2-7; TRBD1 aligns across 8 bases. The CDR3 runs 13 residues. Germline CDR1 reads ENHRY; CDR2 reads SYGVKD. Unmatched junction bases numbered 8, after V lost 8 bases and J lost 5 bases. CDR3 loop: CAISGTGPHEQYF. The CDR3 DNA follows: TGTGCCATCTCGGGGACAGGCCCCCACGAGCAGTACTTC.